One sample yielded the 25 T cell receptor beta chains listed below, sequenced in a study of blood T cell repertoires in COVID-19. Sequencing was performed with immunoSEQ multiplex PCR; in TCRdb, only in-frame clones are kept and a portion is missing. This sample has some 100,000 clones, with roughly 81% found just once. The sample taken for sequencing was peripheral blood. These receptors were taken from a human donor in a cohort sampled during active COVID-19.

This clone was observed once. The chain joins TRBV6-5 to TRBJ1-6; TRBD1 aligns across 10 bases. Germline-derived CDR1 and CDR2 are MNHEY and SVGAGI. V was clipped by 6 bases and J by 8 bases; unmatched bases: 1. CDR3 length: 13 residues. CDR3 sequence reads: CASRGTGDSPLHF. The CDR3 DNA is TGTGCCAGCAGGGGGACAGGGGATTCACCCCTCCACTTT.

The rearrangement links TRBV3-1 (or the pseudogene TRBV3-2) to TRBJ2-1, with a weak D call TRBD1 (6 bases). The V gene's germline CDR1 is LGHDT and CDR2 YNNKEL (reference sequence). The CDR3 has 16 amino acids. V lost 3 bases and J lost 0, with 12 bases in between. The CDR3 region has the DNA TGTGCCAGCAGCCACAAACAGGGATCCTCCTACAATGAGCAGTTCTTC. Amino acid sequence: CASSHKQGSSYNEQFF.

This chain joins TRBV7-2 and TRBJ1-2; 7 nucleotides agree with TRBD1. The CDR3 has 15 residues. CDR1 SGHTA and CDR2 FQGNSA come from the germline V gene. V lost 4 bases, J lost 4 bases, and 9 bases stayed unmatched. CDR3 DNA sequence: TGTGCCAGCAGCTCCGCCGGGACAGAGACCTATGGCTACACCTTC. Protein product: CASSSAGTETYGYTF.

About this clone itself: The sample holds other DNA sequences that translate to the same CDR3. This chain joins TRBV19 and TRBJ2-7; TRBD1 matches at 7 bases. From germline, CDR1 is LNHDA and CDR2 SQIVND (reference sequence). With 1 base clipped from V and 2 bases from J, the junction kept 2 bases outside the gene matches. The CDR3 totals 14 residues. The CDR3 sequence is CASSIGQGAYEQYF. The CDR3 DNA is TGTGCCAGTAGTATAGGGCAGGGGGCCTACGAGCAGTACTTC.

This rearrangement joins TRBV28 to TRBJ1-1; D unresolved. The CDR3 spans 17 residues. Trimming took 2 bases from V and 2 from J, leaving 18 bases between them. The germline V gene encodes CDR1 MDHEN and CDR2 SYDVKM. DNA of the CDR3: TGTGCCAGCAGTTTACCCGCGAAGATCTCCTCTAACACTGAAGCTTTCTTT. It is translated as CASSLPAKISSNTEAFF. The full variable domain, with the rest looked up from reference TRBV28 and TRBJ1-1, is DVKVTQSSRYLVKRTGEKVFLECVQDMDHENMFWYRQDPGLGLRLIYFSYDVKMKEKGDIPEGYSVSREKKERFSLILESASTNQTSMYLCASSLPAKISSNTEAFFGQGTRLTVV.

The chain joins TRBV5-6 to TRBJ2-7, with a weak D call TRBD2 (5 bases). Germline V gives CDR1 SGHDT, CDR2 YYEEEE. The length of the CDR3 is 15 residues. Deletions cut 4 bases from V and 1 base from J, with 15 bases between. Here the CDR3 DNA reads TGTGCCAGCAGCGGCAGCCGGGGTTTTTCCTACGAGCAGTACTTC. This gives the protein CASSGSRGFSYEQYF.

The chain has TRBV4-1 and TRBJ2-5; a possible D gene is TRBD2 (6 bases). V was cut by 1 base and J by 0 bases, with 18 bases left in between. CDR3 length: 18 residues. The germline V gene has CDR1 MGHRA and CDR2 YSYEKL. The CDR3 coding sequence is TGCGCCAGCAGCCAAGTGGGGGGTCGGGGAATAGACCAAGAGACCCAGTACTTC. It codes for CASSQVGGRGIDQETQYF.

The rearrangement links TRBV18 to TRBJ2-5; 7 positions agree with TRBD2. CDR3 size: 17 residues. Germline values: CDR1 KGHSH, CDR2 LQKENI. Trimming cost V 4 bases and J 0 bases; bases outside gene matches: 11. DNA of the CDR3: TGTGCCAGCTCACGCAGCGGGAAATTTTTTAACCAAGAGACCCAGTACTTC. Protein product: CASSRSGKFFNQETQYF. The full variable domain, rest sourced from reference TRBV18 and TRBJ2-5, is NAGVMQNPRHLVRRRGQEARLRCSPMKGHSHVYWYRQLPEEGLKFMVYLQKENIIDESGMPKERFSAEFPKEGPSILRIQQVVRGDSAAYFCASSRSGKFFNQETQYFGPGTRLLVL.

The CDR3 loop is CASSPPSGELFF. The CDR3, as DNA: TGTGCCAGCAGCCCCCCTTCCGGGGAGCTGTTTTTT. The chain uses TRBV7-3 and TRBJ2-2; the D is unclear. This CDR3 is built from 12 residues. The V and J ends lost 5 bases and 6 bases respectively, with 7 bases between them. Germline CDR1 and CDR2: SGHTA and FQGTGA.

Regarding this clone: Other nucleotide sequences from this sample produce the same CDR3. The rearrangement links TRBV7-3 to TRBJ1-5; a weak D match, TRBD1 (5 bases). The CDR3 consists of 13 residues. The germline V and J ends were trimmed by 5 bases and 5 bases, with 10 bases remaining between them. CDR1 and CDR2 from the germline V gene are SGHTA and FQGTGA. The CDR3 region is CASSPDRDQPQHF. The CDR3 nucleotides are TGTGCCAGCAGCCCCGACAGAGATCAGCCCCAGCATTTT.

The chain recombines TRBV30 with TRBJ2-7; 9 nucleotides match TRBD2. Losses at the gene ends were 3 bases for V and 2 bases for J; bases not matched to a gene: 5. Germline V gene lookup returns CDR1 GTSNPN and CDR2 SVGIG (reference sequence). The CDR3 is 14 amino acids. The CDR3 spells CAWSPGTSPYEQYF. Written as DNA, the CDR3 is TGTGCCTGGAGCCCGGGGACTAGCCCCTACGAGCAGTACTTC.

This clone was counted a few times. The genes are TRBV15 and TRBJ2-7, with 11 bases aligning to TRBD2. The CDR3 contains 17 residues. Unmatched junction bases numbered 5, after V lost 1 base and J lost 0 bases. The germline V gene has CDR1 LNHNV and CDR2 YYDKDF (reference sequence). CDR3 loop: CATSRGTSGPSSYEQYF. DNA of the CDR3: TGTGCCACCAGCAGAGGGACTAGCGGGCCAAGCTCCTACGAGCAGTACTTC.

The V and J genes are TRBV29-1 and TRBJ1-2; 7 bases match TRBD1. Losses at the gene ends were 4 bases for V and 6 bases for J; bases not matched to a gene: 14. CDR1 and CDR2 (germline): SQVTM, ANQGSEA. The CDR3 spans 15 residues. The CDR3 DNA follows: TGCAGCGTTGCAACCCCGGTAGGGGGCACCAATGGCTACACCTTC. This codes for CSVATPVGGTNGYTF. Together with reference TRBV29-1 and TRBJ1-2, the CDR3 gives the full variable domain: SAVISQKPSRDICQRGTSLTIQCQVDSQVTMMFWYRQQPGQSLTLIATANQGSEATYESGFVIDKFPISRPNLTFSTLTVSNMSPEDSSIYLCSVATPVGGTNGYTFGSGTRLTVV.

V gene TRBV5-1 combines with J gene TRBJ2-7; 9 bases fit TRBD2. This CDR3 comprises 15 residues. V lost 10 bases, J lost 7 bases, and 18 bases stayed unmatched. The germline gives CDR1 SGHRS, CDR2 YFSETQ. The DNA for the CDR3 is TGCGCCTCAGGCGAGGCGGGAGGGTACCCACGAGAGCAGTACTTC. Translation: CASGEAGGYPREQYF.

The rearrangement links TRBV29-1 to TRBJ1-2, with 8 bases identical to TRBD1. Per the germline V gene, CDR1 is SQVTM and CDR2 is ANQGSEA. The CDR3 extends over 16 amino acids. V lost 4 bases and J lost 0; bases outside the gene matches: 10. The CDR3 nucleotides are TGCAGCGTTGCGACGGGACAGGCTCTAGCTAACTATGGCTACACCTTC. This encodes CSVATGQALANYGYTF.

J is TRBJ2-3 and V is TRBV18; no clear D gene. The CDR3 is 17 residues long. V shed 1 base and J shed 4 bases, with 18 bases lying between them. CDR1 and CDR2 (germline): KGHSH, LQKENI. The CDR3 bases are TGTGCCAGCTCACCACAGTCCCCCTTCAGATCCCCAGATACGCAGTATTTT. Its translation is CASSPQSPFRSPDTQYF.

The rearrangement links TRBV5-1 to TRBJ1-6, with no clear D. The germline V gene encodes CDR1 SGHRS and CDR2 YFSETQ. The CDR3 contains 17 residues. Trimming stripped 5 bases from V and 3 bases from J, with 18 bases between. This CDR3 is CASRQNSNYFYNSPLHF. The CDR3 nucleotides are TGCGCCAGCAGACAAAACAGCAATTACTTCTATAATTCACCCCTCCACTTT.

V usage is TRBV11-2 and J usage is TRBJ2-1; 7 nucleotides line up with TRBD2. In germline, CDR1 is SGHAT, CDR2 FQNNGV. The CDR3 sequence is 15 residues long. Losses at the gene ends were 5 bases for V and 8 bases for J; bases not matched to a gene: 12. The CDR3: CASSPGLDQTDEQFF. The CDR3 coding sequence is TGTGCCAGCAGCCCAGGACTAGATCAGACGGATGAGCAGTTCTTC. Together with reference TRBV11-2 and TRBJ2-1, the CDR3 gives the full variable domain: EAGVAQSPRYKIIEKRQSVAFWCNPISGHATLYWYQQILGQGPKLLIQFQNNGVVDDSQLPKDRFSAERLKGVDSTLKIQPAKLEDSAVYLCASSPGLDQTDEQFFGPGTRLTVL.

The CDR3 nucleotides read TGCAGCGTAACTTCGAGCAGGGACAGCTCTGGGGCCAACGTCCTGACTTTC. Its translation: CSVTSSRDSSGANVLTF. The gene calls are TRBV29-1 and TRBJ2-6; TRBD1 matches 7 bases. This CDR3 contains 17 residues. V trimming: 6 bases; J trimming: 0 bases; junction bases outside the gene matches: 11. Germline loops: CDR1 SQVTM, CDR2 ANQGSEA.

The chain has TRBV12-3 or TRBV12-4 and TRBJ2-7, with D hard to call. V lost 1 base and J 4 bases, leaving 5 bases between the germline ends. The CDR3 contains 12 residues. The CDR3 loop reads CASSLGTYEQYF. CDR3 DNA: TGTGCCAGCAGTTTAGGTACATACGAGCAGTACTTC.

This clone occurred many times. J is TRBJ2-7 and V is TRBV19, with 8 bases that match TRBD1. In germline, CDR1 is LNHDA, CDR2 SQIVND (reference sequence). J gave up 4 bases and V 5 bases, and 19 bases lay outside the gene matches. The length of the CDR3 is 18 residues. As DNA, the CDR3 is TGTGCCAGTAGTCCAAACCCCAGGGGGCGACTTGCACGGTACGAGCAGTACTTC. This sequence encodes CASSPNPRGRLARYEQYF.

V usage is TRBV28 and J usage is TRBJ2-7; D might be TRBD1 (5 bases). V dropped 8 bases and J dropped 0 bases, with 8 bases sitting between them. Germline CDR1 MDHEN, CDR2 SYDVKM. The CDR3 runs to 12 residues. The CDR3 reads CASGASSYEQYF. In DNA form, the CDR3 reads TGTGCCAGCGGGGCGAGCTCCTACGAGCAGTACTTC.

This chain joins TRBV29-1 and TRBJ1-1; D is unclear. The CDR3 has 11 amino acids. The V gene's germline CDR1 is SQVTM and CDR2 ANQGSEA. V was pared by 4 bases and J by 3 bases, with 6 bases between. The CDR3 region has the DNA TGCAGCGTTGTACTGTACACTGAAGCTTTCTTT. Its translation is CSVVLYTEAFF.

The chain links TRBV11-2 to TRBJ2-4, with 7 positions matching TRBD2. Germline trimming cut 0 bases from V and 7 bases from J; bases unmatched to any gene: 3. CDR3 length: 14 amino acids. The germline V gene encodes CDR1 SGHAT and CDR2 FQNNGV. The DNA of the CDR3 is TGTGCCAGCAGCTTAGATCGGGGAGGGAACATTCAGTACTTC. This translates into CASSLDRGGNIQYF.

This chain joins TRBV7-2 and TRBJ1-2; TRBD1 is a possible D gene (6 bases). The germline gives CDR1 SGHTA, CDR2 FQGNSA. The CDR3 is made up of 13 amino acids. V gave up 2 bases and J gave up 6 bases, with 10 bases separating them. The CDR3 region is CASSLLQGNGYTF. Written as DNA, the CDR3 is TGTGCCAGCAGCTTATTACAGGGAAATGGCTACACCTTC. Full variable domain (remainder filled in from reference TRBV7-2 and TRBJ1-2): GAGVSQSPSNKVTEKGKDVELRCDPISGHTALYWYRQSLGQGLEFLIYFQGNSAPDKSGLPSDRFSAERTGGSVSTLTIQRTQQEDSAVYLCASSLLQGNGYTFGSGTRLTVV.